The T cell receptor (beta chain) under discussion was sequenced for a study of blood T cell repertoires in COVID-19. The overall study: Samples came from the United States, Italy and Spain, spanning acute and convalescent COVID-19.

This CDR3 contains 13 residues. Trimming removed 2 bases from V and 11 bases from J, with 14 bases in between. Germline lookup yields CDR1 MDHEN and CDR2 SYDVKM. The assay was immunoSEQ multiplex PCR, and TCRdb's table has in-frame clones only and misses some. The sample lists 340,000 or so clones, roughly 84% occurring once. The chain has TRBV28 and TRBJ2-3; D unclear. This clonotype was obtained from a man aged 45-65 years with active or convalescent COVID-19. Material: peripheral blood. As DNA, the CDR3 is TGTGCCAGCAGTTTAGGATTGGTGAGAGGGCAGTATTTT. Its protein is CASSLGLVRGQYF.